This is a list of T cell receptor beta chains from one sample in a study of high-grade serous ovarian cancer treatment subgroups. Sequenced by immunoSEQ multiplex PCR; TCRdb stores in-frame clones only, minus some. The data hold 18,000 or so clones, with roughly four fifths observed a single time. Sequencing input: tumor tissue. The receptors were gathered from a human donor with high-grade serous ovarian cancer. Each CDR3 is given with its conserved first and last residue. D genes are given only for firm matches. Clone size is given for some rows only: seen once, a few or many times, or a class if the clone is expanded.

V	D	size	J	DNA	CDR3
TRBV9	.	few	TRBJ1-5	TGTGCCAGCAGCGTAGGAGTAGGCAATCAGCCCCAGCATTTT	CASSVGVGNQPQHF
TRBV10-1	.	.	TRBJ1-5	TGCGCCAGCAGTGGCTTTGGACCGAAGGAGGGGCCCCAGCATTTT	CASSGFGPKEGPQHF
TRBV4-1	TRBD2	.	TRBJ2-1	TGCGCCAGCAGCCCGATTCCGGGACTAGCGACCGCCAATGAGCAGTTCTTC	CASSPIPGLATANEQFF
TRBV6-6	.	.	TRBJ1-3	TGTGCCAGCAGTTGGGGCCGTGACACCATATATTTT	CASSWGRDTIYF
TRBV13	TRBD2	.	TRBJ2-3	TGTGCCAGCAGCTTACCCGAACAAGCGGGACCCACAGATACGCAGTATTTT	CASSLPEQAGPTDTQYF
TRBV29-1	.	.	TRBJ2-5	TGCAGCGCCCAGGACTATGTGGGGACCCAGTACTTC	CSAQDYVGTQYF
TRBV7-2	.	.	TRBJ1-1	TGTGCCAGCAGCTTGAACACTGAAGCTTTCTTT	CASSLNTEAFF
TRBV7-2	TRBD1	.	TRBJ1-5	TGTGCCAGCAGCCCTTACCCGGGACAGGGTAGTCAGCCCCAGCATTTT	CASSPYPGQGSQPQHF
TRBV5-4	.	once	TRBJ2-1	TGTGCCAGCAGCTTCGTGACCGGCGGTGAGCAGTTCTTC	CASSFVTGGEQFF
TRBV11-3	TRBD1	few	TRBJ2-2	TGTGCCAGCAGGCCACAGGGGCTCGGGGAGCTGTTTTTT	CASRPQGLGELFF
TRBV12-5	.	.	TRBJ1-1	TGTGCTAGTGATCCCGGAGGACCGCCACTCACTGAAGCTTTCTTT	CASDPGGPPLTEAFF
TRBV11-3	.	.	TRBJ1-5	TGTGCCAGCAGCCCCGAACAGGGCCCCTCAGCGGCCCAGCATTTT	CASSPEQGPSAAQHF
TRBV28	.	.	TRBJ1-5	TGTGCCAGCATCGGGGGCAATCAGCCCCAGCATTTT	CASIGGNQPQHF
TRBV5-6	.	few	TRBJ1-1	TGTGCCAGCAGCCACAGAGAATCTGAAGCTTTCTTT	CASSHRESEAFF
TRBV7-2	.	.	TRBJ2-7	TGTGCCAGCAGCCCAGGTGGGTCAATCTACGAGCAGTACTTC	CASSPGGSIYEQYF
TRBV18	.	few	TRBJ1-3	TGTGCCAGCTCAGCCGCTGACGGCCGCTCTGGAAACACCATATATTTT	CASSAADGRSGNTIYF
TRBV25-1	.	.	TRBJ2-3	TGTGCCAGCAGTGGCGTTGCAGCAGATACGCAGTATTTT	CASSGVAADTQYF
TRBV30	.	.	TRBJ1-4	TGTGCCTGGATGAAGGCGGATAATGAAAAACTGTTTTTT	CAWMKADNEKLFF
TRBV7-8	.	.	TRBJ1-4	TGTGCCAGCAGCCACGGACTCCTGAGTGAAAAACTGTTTTTT	CASSHGLLSEKLFF
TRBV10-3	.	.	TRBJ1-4	TGTGCCATCAGTGAGTCGAGCAGGGGAGCTAATGAAAAACTGTTTTTT	CAISESSRGANEKLFF
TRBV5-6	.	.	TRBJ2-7	TGTGCCAGCAGCCTCCGAGGCTGGACCTACGAGCAGTACTTC	CASSLRGWTYEQYF
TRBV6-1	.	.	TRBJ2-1	TGTGCCAGCAGTGGGACGGAATACAATGAGCAGTTCTTC	CASSGTEYNEQFF
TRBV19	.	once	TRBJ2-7	TGTGCCAGTAGTACTGGACAGACCGAGCAGTACTTC	CASSTGQTEQYF
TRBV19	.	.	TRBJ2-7	TGTGCCAGTAGTTTGGGCCTTACCTACGAGCAGTACTTC	CASSLGLTYEQYF
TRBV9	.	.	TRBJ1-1	TGTGCCAGCAGCGTAGACCTCTTGAACACTGAAGCTTTCTTT	CASSVDLLNTEAFF
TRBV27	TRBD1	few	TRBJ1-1	TGTGCCAGCAGACCCTCCCGGACAGGGACTAGGGCTTTCTTT	CASRPSRTGTRAFF
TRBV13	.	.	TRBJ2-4	TGTGCCAGCTCCTTTGGGGAGAACATTCAGTACTTC	CASSFGENIQYF
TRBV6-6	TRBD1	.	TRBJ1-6	TGTGCCAGCACCACAGGGGGTTGGGGTTCACCCCTCCACTTT	CASTTGGWGSPLHF
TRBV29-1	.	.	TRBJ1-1	TGCAGCGTTGAAGAGAACGGCCCGGCTTTCTTT	CSVEENGPAFF
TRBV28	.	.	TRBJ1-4	TGTGCCAGCAGTTCCCGGGCCGTTAATGAAAAACTGTTTTTT	CASSSRAVNEKLFF
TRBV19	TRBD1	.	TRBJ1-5	TGTGCCAGTAGACCTGACAGGGGAGGGAATCAGCCCCAGCATTTT	CASRPDRGGNQPQHF